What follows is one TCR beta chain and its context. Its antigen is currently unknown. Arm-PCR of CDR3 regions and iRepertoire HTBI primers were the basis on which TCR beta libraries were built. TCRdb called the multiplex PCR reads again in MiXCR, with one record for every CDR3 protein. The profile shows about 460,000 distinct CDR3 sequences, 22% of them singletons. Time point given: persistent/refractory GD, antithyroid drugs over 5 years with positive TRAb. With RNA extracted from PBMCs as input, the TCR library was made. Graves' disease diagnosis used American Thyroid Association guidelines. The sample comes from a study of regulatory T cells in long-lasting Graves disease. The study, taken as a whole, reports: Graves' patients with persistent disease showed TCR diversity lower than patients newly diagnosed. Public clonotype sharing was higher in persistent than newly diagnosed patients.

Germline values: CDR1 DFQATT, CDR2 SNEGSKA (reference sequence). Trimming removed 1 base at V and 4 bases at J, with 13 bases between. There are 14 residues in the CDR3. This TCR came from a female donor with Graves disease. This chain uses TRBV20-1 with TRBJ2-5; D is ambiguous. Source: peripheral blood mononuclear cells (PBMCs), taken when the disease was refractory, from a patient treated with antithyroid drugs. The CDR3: CSARVSSAGETQYF. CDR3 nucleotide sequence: TGCAGTGCTAGAGTCTCTAGTGCTGGAGAGACCCAGTACTTC.